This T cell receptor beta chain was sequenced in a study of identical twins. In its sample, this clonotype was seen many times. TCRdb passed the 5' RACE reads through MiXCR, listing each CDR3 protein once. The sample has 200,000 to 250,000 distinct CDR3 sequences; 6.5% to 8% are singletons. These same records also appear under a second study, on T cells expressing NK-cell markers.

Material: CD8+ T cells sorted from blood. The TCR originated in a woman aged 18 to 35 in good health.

The CDR3 sequence: CASSDGTGVDFTDTQYF. CDR3 coding DNA: TGTGCCAGCAGTGACGGAACGGGAGTAGACTTCACAGATACGCAGTATTTT. V usage is TRBV28 and J usage is TRBJ2-3; D perhaps matches TRBD2 (6 bases). CDR1 is MDHEN and CDR2 is SYDVKM in the germline V gene. Trimming stripped 5 bases from V and 2 bases from J, with 20 bases between. The CDR3 has 17 amino acids.